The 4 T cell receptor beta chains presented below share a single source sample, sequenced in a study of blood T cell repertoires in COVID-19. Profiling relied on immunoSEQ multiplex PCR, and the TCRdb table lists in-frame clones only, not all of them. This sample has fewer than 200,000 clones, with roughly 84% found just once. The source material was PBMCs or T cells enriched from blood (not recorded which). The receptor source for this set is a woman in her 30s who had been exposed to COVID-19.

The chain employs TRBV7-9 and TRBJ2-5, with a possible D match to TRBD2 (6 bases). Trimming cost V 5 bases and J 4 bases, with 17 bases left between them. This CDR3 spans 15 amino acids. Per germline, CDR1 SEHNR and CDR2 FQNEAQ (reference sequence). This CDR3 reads CASSPLGFGGETQYF. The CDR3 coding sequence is TGTGCCAGCAGCCCCTTGGGGTTCGGGGGAGAGACCCAGTACTTC. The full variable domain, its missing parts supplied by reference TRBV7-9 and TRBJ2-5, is DTGVSQNPRHKITKRGQNVTFRCDPISEHNRLYWYRQTLGQGPEFLTYFQNEAQLEKSRLLSDRFSAERPKGSFSTLEIQRTEQGDSAMYLCASSPLGFGGETQYFGPGTRLLVL.

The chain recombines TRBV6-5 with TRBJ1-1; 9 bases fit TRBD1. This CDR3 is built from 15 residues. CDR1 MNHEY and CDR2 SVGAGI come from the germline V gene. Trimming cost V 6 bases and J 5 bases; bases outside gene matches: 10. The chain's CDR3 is CASRDTGGGETEAFF. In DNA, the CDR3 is TGTGCCAGCAGGGACACAGGGGGCGGTGAGACTGAAGCTTTCTTT.

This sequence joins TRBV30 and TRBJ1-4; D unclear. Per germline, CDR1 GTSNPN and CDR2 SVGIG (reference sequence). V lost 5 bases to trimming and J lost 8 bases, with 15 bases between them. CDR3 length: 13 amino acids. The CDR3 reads CAWLRRGNEKLFF. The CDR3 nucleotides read TGTGCCTGGTTGCGGCGAGGAAACGAAAAACTGTTTTTT. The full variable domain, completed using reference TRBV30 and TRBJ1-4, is SQTIHQWPATLVQPVGSPLSLECTVEGTSNPNLYWYRQAAGRGLQLLFYSVGIGQISSEVPQNLSASRPQDRQFILSSKKLLLSDSGFYLCAWLRRGNEKLFFGSGTQLSVL.

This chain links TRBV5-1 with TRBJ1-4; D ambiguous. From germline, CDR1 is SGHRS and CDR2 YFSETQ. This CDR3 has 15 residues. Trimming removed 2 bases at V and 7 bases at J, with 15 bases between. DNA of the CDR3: TGCGCCAGCAGCTTCATGTCAGGAGGGAGTGAAAAACTGTTTTTT. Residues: CASSFMSGGSEKLFF.